Included here is one T cell receptor beta chain sequence, with context. The antigen is unknown. This entry belongs to a study of cytotoxic CD8 clonotypes in ibrutinib-treated CLL. Overall study context: Results showed 25 or so partial and 2 complete responses; following median roughly 70 months, 14 remained remitted, approximately twelve advanced.

The CDR3 covers 15 residues. From germline, CDR1 is SGHDT and CDR2 YYEEEE. V lost 0 bases to trimming and J lost 14 bases, with 18 bases between them. The intended depth for sequencing was 1 in 200,000 to 1 in 1 million T cells. This table comes from immunoSEQ multiplex PCR, and its TCRdb copy is limited to in-frame clones, with some not included. The sample holds around 25,000 clones, 60% to 80% seen once. Whole-study findings and limits: Progressing patients had sampling times that differed from those of sustained-remission patients. Among the clonotypes, public ones were uncommon and contracted or held stable on treatment.

The material sequenced was PBMCs, taken at disease progression, from a patient treated with ibrutinib. The rearrangement uses TRBV5-6 and TRBJ1-6; no reliable D call. This receptor was obtained from a human donor with chronic lymphocytic leukemia. CDR3 region: CASSLDVLSVPTLHF. The CDR3 coding sequence is TGTGCCAGCAGCTTGGACGTCCTTTCAGTTCCAACCCTCCACTTT.